This is a list of T cell receptor beta chains from one sample in a study of shared clonotypes between healthy human individuals. Clones were sequenced by immunoSEQ multiplex PCR, and TCRdb holds only the in-frame ones, with some missing. The sample includes around 610,000 clones, around 96% of them seen just once. The sample comprised naive CD8+ T cells sorted from blood. The receptors shown here come from a young woman in good health. Each CDR3 is given with its conserved first and last residue. A D gene is named only where the DNA matches it firmly. A row's size may be missing; if present it is once, few, many or a size class.

j_call,d_call,clone_size,v_call,cdr3_aa,cdr3_nt
TRBJ1-6,-,-,TRBV7-9,CASRRIRESPLHF,TGTGCCAGCAGAAGGATCAGGGAATCACCCCTCCACTTT
TRBJ1-2,-,-,TRBV7-9,CASSLVGVEGETF,TGTGCCAGCAGCTTAGTAGGGGTCGAGGGTGAAACCTTC
TRBJ1-2,TRBD1,-,TRBV6-4,CASSAGTGSNYGYTF,TGTGCCAGCAGTGCCGGGACAGGATCTAACTATGGCTACACCTTC
TRBJ2-7,-,few,TRBV27,CASSLADSYEQYF,TGTGCCAGCAGTTTAGCGGACAGCTACGAGCAGTACTTC
TRBJ2-7,-,once,TRBV7-8,CASSLVGEYYEQYF,TGTGCCAGCAGCTTAGTTGGGGAATACTACGAGCAGTACTTC
TRBJ1-2,-,-,TRBV28,CASSFIYGYTF,TGTGCCAGCAGTTTTATCTATGGCTACACCTTC
TRBJ1-2,-,-,TRBV6-5,CASSPGRANYGYTF,TGTGCCAGCAGTCCGGGAAGGGCCAACTATGGCTACACCTTC
TRBJ1-3,-,once,TRBV9,CASSVGPARLGLGTIYF,TGTGCCAGCAGCGTAGGACCGGCCCGGCTGGGACTAGGCACCATATATTTT
TRBJ2-1,-,once,TRBV27,CASSLRIGQNEQFF,TGTGCCAGCAGTTTACGTATTGGACAGAATGAGCAGTTCTTC
TRBJ1-1,-,-,TRBV19,CASSIWGGMNTEAFF,TGTGCCAGTAGTATTTGGGGAGGAATGAACACTGAAGCTTTCTTT
TRBJ2-5,-,-,TRBV13,CASSLGLASQETQYF,TGTGCCAGCAGCTTAGGTCTAGCGAGCCAAGAGACCCAGTACTTC
TRBJ2-7,-,once,TRBV13,CASSFGREQYF,TGTGCCAGCAGCTTCGGGCGTGAGCAGTACTTC
TRBJ2-2,TRBD1,-,TRBV27,CASSLRTGATGELFF,TGTGCCAGCAGCTTGCGGACAGGGGCCACCGGGGAGCTGTTTTTT
TRBJ2-7,TRBD2,-,TRBV27,CASSSLNSGTKYEQYF,TGTGCCAGCAGTTCTCTTAATAGCGGGACTAAGTACGAGCAGTACTTC
TRBJ2-3,TRBD2,-,TRBV4-1,CASSQEGLATDTQYF,TGCGCCAGCAGCCAAGAGGGACTAGCGACAGATACGCAGTATTTT
TRBJ2-1,TRBD2,-,TRBV29-1,CSVGGGSTYNEQFF,TGCAGCGTTGGTGGCGGGAGTACTTACAATGAGCAGTTCTTC
TRBJ2-7,-,-,TRBV7-6,CASSSRQFRTYEQYF,TGTGCCAGCAGCTCCCGACAGTTCCGCACCTACGAGCAGTACTTC
TRBJ2-1,-,-,TRBV19,CASSIVPGEDNEQFF,TGTGCCAGTAGTATAGTGCCGGGAGAGGATAATGAGCAGTTCTTC
TRBJ2-7,-,-,TRBV5-8,CASSLWQGTYEQYF,TGTGCCAGCAGCTTGTGGCAGGGCACCTACGAGCAGTACTTC
TRBJ2-1,TRBD2,-,TRBV5-6,CASSLGRGGFSYNEQFF,TGTGCCAGCAGCCTCGGGAGGGGAGGATTTTCCTACAATGAGCAGTTCTTC
TRBJ2-2,TRBD2,-,TRBV2,CASLGGDTGELFF,TGTGCCAGCCTCGGGGGGGACACCGGGGAGCTGTTTTTT
TRBJ2-3,-,-,TRBV28,CASSLEQGATDTQYF,TGTGCCAGCAGTTTAGAACAGGGTGCAACAGATACGCAGTATTTT
TRBJ2-1,-,-,TRBV27,CASSLSSHNEQFF,TGTGCCAGCAGTTTATCGTCCCACAATGAGCAGTTCTTC